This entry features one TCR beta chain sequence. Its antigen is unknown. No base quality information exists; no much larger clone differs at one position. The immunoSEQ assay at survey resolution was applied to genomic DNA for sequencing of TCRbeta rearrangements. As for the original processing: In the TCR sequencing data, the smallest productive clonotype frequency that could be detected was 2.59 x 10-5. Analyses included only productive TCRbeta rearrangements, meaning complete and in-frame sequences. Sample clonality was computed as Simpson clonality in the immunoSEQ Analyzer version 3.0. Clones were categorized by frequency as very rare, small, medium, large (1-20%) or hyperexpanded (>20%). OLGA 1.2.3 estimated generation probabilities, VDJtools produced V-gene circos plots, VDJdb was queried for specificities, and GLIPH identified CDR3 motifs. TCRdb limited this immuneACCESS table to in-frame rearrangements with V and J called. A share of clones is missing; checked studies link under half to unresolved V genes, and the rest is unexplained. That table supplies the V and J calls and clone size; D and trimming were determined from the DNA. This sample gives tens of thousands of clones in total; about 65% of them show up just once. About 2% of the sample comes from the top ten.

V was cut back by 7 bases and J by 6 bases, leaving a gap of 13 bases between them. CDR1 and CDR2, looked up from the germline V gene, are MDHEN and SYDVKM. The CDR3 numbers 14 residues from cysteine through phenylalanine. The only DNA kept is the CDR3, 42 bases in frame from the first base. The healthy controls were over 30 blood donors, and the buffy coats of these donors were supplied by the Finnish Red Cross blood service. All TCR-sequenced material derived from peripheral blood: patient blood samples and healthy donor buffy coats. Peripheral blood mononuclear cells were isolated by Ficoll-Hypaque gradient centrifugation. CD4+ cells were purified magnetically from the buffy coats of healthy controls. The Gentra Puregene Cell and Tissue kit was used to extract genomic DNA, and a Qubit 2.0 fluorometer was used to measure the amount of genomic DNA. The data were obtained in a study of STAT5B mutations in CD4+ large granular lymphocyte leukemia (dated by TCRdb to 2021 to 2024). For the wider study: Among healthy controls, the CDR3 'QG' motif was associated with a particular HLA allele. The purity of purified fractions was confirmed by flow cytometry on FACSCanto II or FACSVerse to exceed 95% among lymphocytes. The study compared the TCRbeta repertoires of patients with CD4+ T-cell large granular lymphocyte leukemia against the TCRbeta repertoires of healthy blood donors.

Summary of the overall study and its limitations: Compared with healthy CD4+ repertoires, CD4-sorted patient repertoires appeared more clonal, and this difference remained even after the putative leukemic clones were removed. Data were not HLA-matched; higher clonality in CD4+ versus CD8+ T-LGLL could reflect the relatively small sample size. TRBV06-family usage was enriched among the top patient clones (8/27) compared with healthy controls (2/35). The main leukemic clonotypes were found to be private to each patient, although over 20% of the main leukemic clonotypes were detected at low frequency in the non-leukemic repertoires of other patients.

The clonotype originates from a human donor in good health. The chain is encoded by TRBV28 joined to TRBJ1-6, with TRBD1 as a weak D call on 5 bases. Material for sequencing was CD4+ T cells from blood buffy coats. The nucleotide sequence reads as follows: TGTGCCAGCACCACGACAAGGGGTAATTCACCCCTCCACTTT. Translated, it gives CASTTTRGNSPLHF.